The 29 T cell receptor beta chains listed next were all sequenced from one sample in a study of cytomegalovirus exposure and HLA in healthy donors. The primer mix had 60 Vbeta and 13 Jbeta primers. The repertoire was sequenced with immunoSEQ multiplex PCR; TCRdb's copy has only in-frame clones and lacks some. The sample holds 150,000 to 200,000 clones, around four fifths seen once. The sequencing sample was made of PBMCs. The source of these receptors is a male donor in good health and CMV-seronegative.

This clone was detected only once. The rearrangement joins TRBV7-6 to TRBJ2-1, with a tentative D call TRBD2 (5 bases). V was cut by 1 base and J by 6 bases, with 7 bases left in between. This CDR3 has 13 amino acids. Germline assignment: CDR1 SGHVS and CDR2 FNYEAQ. This CDR3 reads CASSLVLANEQFF. CDR3 in DNA: TGTGCCAGCAGCTTAGTTCTAGCCAATGAGCAGTTCTTC.

This sequence joins TRBV30 and TRBJ1-2; TRBD1 agrees at 7 bases. This CDR3 is built from 13 residues. CDR1 and CDR2 (germline): GTSNPN, SVGIG (reference sequence). V gave up 5 bases and J gave up 8 bases; unmatched junction bases: 11. Written as DNA, the CDR3 is TGTGCCTGGGCTACAGGGGATGAAGGGGGCTACACCTTC. Translating gives CAWATGDEGGYTF.

The chain combines TRBV5-1 with TRBJ1-1; no reliable D call. The CDR3 is made up of 14 amino acids. V lost 0 bases, J lost 4 bases, and 10 bases lay in between. CDR1 SGHRS and CDR2 YFSETQ come from the germline V gene. CDR3 sequence: CASSLDFGVTEAFF. The CDR3 DNA reads TGCGCCAGCAGCTTGGACTTCGGGGTCACTGAAGCTTTCTTT.

This clone was observed a few times. The chain recombines TRBV6-5 with TRBJ2-1; TRBD2 agrees at 7 bases. The V gene end was trimmed by 1 base and the J gene end by 0 bases; junction bases not matched to a gene: 3. Germline V gene lookup returns CDR1 MNHEY and CDR2 SVGAGI. CDR3 length: 16 residues. The CDR3 spells CASSYLGGSSYNEQFF. CDR3 bases: TGTGCCAGCAGTTACTTGGGCGGGAGCTCCTACAATGAGCAGTTCTTC.

V is TRBV5-1 and J is TRBJ2-5; 10 bases match TRBD2. Germline V lookup: CDR1 SGHRS, CDR2 YFSETQ. CDR3 size: 16 residues. Germline trimming cut 0 bases from V and 5 bases from J; bases unmatched to any gene: 7. CDR3 residues: CASSLAPSGSGETQYF. The CDR3 DNA reads as TGCGCCAGCAGCTTGGCCCCTAGCGGGAGCGGGGAGACCCAGTACTTC.

This chain joins TRBV5-1 and TRBJ2-7; 8 bases fit TRBD1. The germline CDR1 and CDR2 sequences are SGHRS and YFSETQ. The V gene end was trimmed by 2 bases and the J gene end by 4 bases; junction bases not matched to a gene: 11. The CDR3 loop spans 16 amino acids. The CDR3 DNA follows: TGCGCCAGCAGCTTCGGTGGAACAGGGGGACCTTACGAGCAGTACTTC. Translated: CASSFGGTGGPYEQYF.

The rearrangement joins TRBV11-2 to TRBJ1-1; no reliable D call. Trimming cost V 5 bases and J 8 bases, with 12 bases left between them. The CDR3 extends over 12 amino acids. The germline gives CDR1 SGHAT, CDR2 FQNNGV. CDR3 sequence: CASSHPLEEAFF. CDR3 nucleotides: TGTGCCAGCAGCCATCCTTTAGAGGAAGCTTTCTTT.

This chain links TRBV7-8 with TRBJ2-5; the match to TRBD1 covers 8 bases. CDR1 is SGHVS and CDR2 is FQNEAQ in the germline V gene. Trimming cost V 6 bases and J 5 bases; bases outside gene matches: 11. CDR3 size: 15 residues. The CDR3 protein is CASRPARGPGETQYF. In DNA, the CDR3 is TGTGCCAGCAGACCAGCCAGGGGGCCGGGGGAGACCCAGTACTTC.

In its sample, this clone was seen once. V and J are TRBV7-3 and TRBJ2-3; 9 positions agree with TRBD1. This CDR3 is built from 17 residues. The junction had 6 bases not matched to a gene; V was cut back by 1 base and J by 1 base. CDR1 is SGHTA and CDR2 is FQGTGA in the germline V gene. In nucleotides, the CDR3 is TGTGCCAGCAGCTTAAGGGACAGGGAACGGGGCACAGATACGCAGTATTTT. This codes for CASSLRDRERGTDTQYF.

This clone came up a few times. The chain links TRBV5-1 to TRBJ2-1; 8 nucleotides match TRBD2. V trimming: 0 bases; J trimming: 8 bases; junction bases outside the gene matches: 7. In germline, CDR1 is SGHRS, CDR2 YFSETQ. This CDR3 is built from 15 residues. CDR3 sequence: CASSLAGGPWDEQFF. In DNA form, the CDR3 reads TGCGCCAGCAGCTTGGCGGGAGGGCCCTGGGATGAGCAGTTCTTC. Using reference TRBV5-1 and TRBJ2-1 for the parts outside the CDR3, the full variable domain is KAGVTQTPRYLIKTRGQQVTLSCSPISGHRSVSWYQQTPGQGLQFLFEYFSETQRNKGNFPGRFSGRQFSNSRSEMNVSTLELGDSALYLCASSLAGGPWDEQFFGPGTRLTVL.

CDR3 loop: CASKPGDGTEAFF. DNA for the CDR3: TGTGCCAGCAAACCAGGGGATGGCACTGAAGCTTTCTTT. The genes are TRBV28 and TRBJ1-1; possibly TRBD1 for D (6 bases). Per the germline V gene, CDR1 is MDHEN and CDR2 is SYDVKM. V lost 7 bases and J lost 4, with 13 bases in between. The CDR3 sequence is 13 residues long.

V usage is TRBV28 and J usage is TRBJ1-2; the D gene is possibly TRBD1 (6 bases). The CDR3 is made up of 15 amino acids. V dropped 8 bases and J dropped 5 bases, with 21 bases sitting between them. The germline V gene has CDR1 MDHEN and CDR2 SYDVKM. CDR3 amino acids: CASAPTGRGAYGYTF. In DNA form, the CDR3 reads TGTGCCAGCGCTCCTACGGGTCGGGGGGCGTATGGCTACACCTTC.

The chain couples TRBV5-1 to TRBJ1-5, with 8 bases matching TRBD1. The CDR3 loop spans 15 amino acids. With V trimmed by 4 bases and J by 0 bases, 3 bases remained unmatched. The germline V gene encodes CDR1 SGHRS and CDR2 YFSETQ. Written as DNA, the CDR3 is TGCGCCAGCAGCCCGACAGGGGATAGCAATCAGCCCCAGCATTTT. This codes for CASSPTGDSNQPQHF.

The chain carries TRBV30 and TRBJ2-1; D is perhaps TRBD1 (6 bases). The V end was cut by 1 base, the J end by 2 bases, with 9 bases between. CDR3 size: 14 residues. CDR1 and CDR2 from the germline V gene are GTSNPN and SVGIG (reference sequence). CDR3 sequence reads: CAWSGGLAYNEQFF. The CDR3 nucleotides are TGTGCCTGGAGTGGGGGGCTAGCCTACAATGAGCAGTTCTTC.

V and J are TRBV5-6 and TRBJ2-1; D unclear. V lost 7 bases to trimming and J lost 4 bases, with 6 bases between them. The CDR3 has 11 amino acids. Germline values: CDR1 SGHDT, CDR2 YYEEEE. CDR3 sequence: CASLSYNEQFF. As DNA, the CDR3 is TGTGCCAGCTTGAGTTACAATGAGCAGTTCTTC.

The chain is built from TRBV18 and TRBJ2-7; D is undetermined. V lost 3 bases and J lost 3, with 6 bases in between. CDR3 length equals 12 residues. Germline V CDR1 and CDR2: KGHSH, LQKENI. The chain's CDR3 is CASSPDIYEQYF. The CDR3 DNA is TGTGCCAGCTCACCCGACATCTACGAGCAGTACTTC. Supplemented by reference TRBV18 and TRBJ2-7, the full variable domain reads NAGVMQNPRHLVRRRGQEARLRCSPMKGHSHVYWYRQLPEEGLKFMVYLQKENIIDESGMPKERFSAEFPKEGPSILRIQQVVRGDSAAYFCASSPDIYEQYFGPGTRLTVT.

V gene TRBV7-9 combines with J gene TRBJ1-2; D remains ambiguous. The length of the CDR3 is 13 residues. Deletions cut 6 bases from V and 8 bases from J, with 16 bases between. Germline CDR1 reads SEHNR; CDR2 reads FQNEAQ (reference sequence). The CDR3 DNA reads TGTGCCAGCAGTCCACGAGGGTACGAAGGCTACACCTTC. Translated: CASSPRGYEGYTF.

The chain couples TRBV27 to TRBJ2-2; 9 positions agree with TRBD1. CDR1 is MNHEY and CDR2 is SMNVEV in the germline V gene (reference sequence). J was trimmed by 7 bases and V by 5 bases; bases with no gene match: 8. This CDR3 contains 15 residues. CDR3 DNA sequence: TGTGCCAGCAGTGGACAGGGGTTTTTTAGCGGGGAGCTGTTTTTT. Translating gives CASSGQGFFSGELFF.

The genes are TRBV6-1 and TRBJ1-4; D is perhaps TRBD1 (5 bases). The CDR3 loop spans 15 amino acids. The V gene's germline CDR1 is MNHNS and CDR2 SASEGT. Trimming shortened V by 2 bases and J by 8 bases, and 15 bases separated the two germline ends. DNA of the CDR3: TGTGCCAGCAGTGAACAGAGGGGAGGGTACGAAAAACTGTTTTTT. This codes for CASSEQRGGYEKLFF.

The V and J genes are TRBV27 and TRBJ2-1; possible D gene TRBD1, 5 bases. The CDR3 consists of 15 residues. Between the trimmed V and J ends, which lost 0 bases and 6 bases, there was a span of 12 bases. The germline gives CDR1 MNHEY, CDR2 SMNVEV (reference sequence). Here the CDR3 DNA reads TGTGCCAGCAGTTTATCTGCAGGGCCATTCAATGAGCAGTTCTTC. It codes for CASSLSAGPFNEQFF.

The V and J genes are TRBV11-3 and TRBJ2-5; 11 bases line up with TRBD1. The CDR3 sequence is 15 residues long. The V gene end was trimmed by 4 bases and the J gene end by 6 bases; junction bases not matched to a gene: 7. Germline CDR1 is SGHNT and CDR2 is YENEEA. In nucleotides, the CDR3 is TGTGCCAGCAGCTCGGGACAGGGGGGAGGGAAGACCCAGTACTTC. Translating it yields CASSSGQGGGKTQYF.

The chain carries TRBV7-6 and TRBJ2-5; possible D gene TRBD2, 5 bases. Germline V gene lookup returns CDR1 SGHVS and CDR2 FNYEAQ. The CDR3 totals 15 residues. V dropped 2 bases and J dropped 1 base, with 11 bases sitting between them. CDR3 sequence reads: CASSLITGIQETQYF. CDR3 in DNA: TGTGCCAGCAGCTTAATCACGGGAATCCAAGAGACCCAGTACTTC.

This sequence joins TRBV15 and TRBJ1-2; 7 bases line up with TRBD1. Trimming cost V 4 bases and J 7 bases; bases outside gene matches: 6. The germline V gene has CDR1 LNHNV and CDR2 YYDKDF (reference sequence). CDR3 length: 13 amino acids. The CDR3 loop is CATSKDRVRGYTF. The CDR3 coding sequence is TGTGCCACCAGCAAAGACAGGGTGCGTGGCTACACCTTC.

The V and J genes are TRBV28 and TRBJ1-2, with D uncertain. This CDR3 spans 11 amino acids. The V end was cut by 5 bases, the J end by 5 bases, with 6 bases between. Per germline, CDR1 MDHEN and CDR2 SYDVKM. The CDR3 nucleotides are TGTGCCAGCAGTCAGATATATGGCTACACCTTC. Translating it yields CASSQIYGYTF.

This clone has just one count. The V and J genes are TRBV2 and TRBJ1-1; D perhaps matches TRBD1 (5 bases). Deletions cut 7 bases from V and 2 bases from J, with 14 bases between. The CDR3 has 14 amino acids. Germline loops: CDR1 SNHLY, CDR2 FYNNEI. The CDR3: CASIVDRTNTEAFF. CDR3 DNA sequence: TGTGCCAGCATAGTTGACAGAACTAACACTGAAGCTTTCTTT. The whole variable domain, filled in from reference TRBV2 and TRBJ1-1, reads EPEVTQTPSHQVTQMGQEVILRCVPISNHLYFYWYRQILGQKVEFLVSFYNNEISEKSEIFDDQFSVERPDGSNFTLKIRSTKLEDSAMYFCASIVDRTNTEAFFGQGTRLTVV.

The V and J genes are TRBV9 and TRBJ2-7; D is uncertain. CDR3 length: 14 amino acids. The ends were cut back, 3 bases at V and 2 bases at J, with 12 bases in the middle. From germline, CDR1 is SGDLS and CDR2 YYNGEE. CDR3 in amino acids: CASSATSDTYEQYF. The CDR3 region has the DNA TGTGCCAGCAGCGCGACAAGTGATACCTACGAGCAGTACTTC.

The chain uses TRBV11-2 and TRBJ2-1; D is perhaps TRBD1 (6 bases). This CDR3 has 12 amino acids. The germline V gene encodes CDR1 SGHAT and CDR2 FQNNGV. V lost 4 bases and J 10 bases, leaving 11 bases between the germline ends. This CDR3 is CASSSQGDEQFF. CDR3 nucleotides: TGTGCCAGCAGCTCACAGGGAGACGAGCAGTTCTTC.

The chain couples TRBV6-6 to TRBJ2-7, with TRBD1 as a possible D gene (6 bases). CDR1 MNHNY and CDR2 SVGAGI come from the germline V gene (reference sequence). The ends were cut back, 0 bases at V and 6 bases at J, with 12 bases in the middle. This CDR3 has 14 amino acids. The CDR3 bases are TGTGCCAGCAGTTACTCGATTCAGGGGACCGAGCAGTACTTC. Residues: CASSYSIQGTEQYF.

With regard to this clone: One end of the junction fails to match germline, which may point to a read error. The V call is TRBV2, the J call TRBJ1-1, with D possibly TRBD1 on 6 matching bases. Looked up from germline, CDR1 is SNHLY and CDR2 is FYNNEI. The CDR3 extends over 13 amino acids. The CDR3 nucleotides read TGTGCCAGCAGTTCCACAGGGAACACTGGAGCTTTCTTT. Its translation is CASSSTGNTGAFF.